This T cell receptor beta chain was recovered during a study of T cells in Graves' hyperthyroidism and ophthalmopathy. In germline, CDR1 is ENHRY, CDR2 SYGVKD. The CDR3 runs 13 residues. Trimming shortened V by 5 bases and J by 4 bases, and 11 bases separated the two germline ends. Patients were aged 18 to 65, had disease duration under 2 months, and had newly diagnosed hyperthyroidism. It was 8 to 10 ml of fresh peripheral blood that supplied the PBMCs. The source material, RNA transcripts, was used to amplify TCR beta CDR3 regions. TCR CDR3 regions were first amplified by RT-PCR with HTBI primers. TCRdb analysed the multiplex PCR reads with MiXCR anew, one entry per CDR3 protein. Of about 200,000 distinct CDR3 sequences listed, 15% to 20% are singletons. Ten or more counts support this clonotype.

The sample comprised blood. This receptor was identified in a man between 50 and 59 years old with Graves' hyperthyroidism. The chain recombines TRBV10-3 with TRBJ1-1; D unclear. In nucleotides, the CDR3 is TGTGCCATCAGTTCCGGATTAATCACTGAAGCTTTCTTT. This translates into CAISSGLITEAFF.